This T cell receptor beta chain was retrieved from a study of T cell repertoires in aging, cancer and after chemotherapy. Study results and limitations: These repertoire data do not allow conclusions about immunological memory after chemotherapy.

V was trimmed by 7 bases and J by 6 bases, leaving 19 bases between them. This CDR3 contains 15 residues. CDR1 and CDR2 from the germline V gene are MNHNS and SASEGT. Rearranged V-D-J TRB sequences were amplified with a mixed TRB-A/B primer pool. TCRdb analysed the multiplex PCR reads with MiXCR anew, one entry per CDR3 protein. The sample lists over 15,000 distinct CDR3 sequences, 37% occurring once. TCR beta rearrangements were amplified from peripheral blood genomic DNA. Turning to this clonotype: Its antigen is currently unknown.

Sequencing was carried out using blood. This clonotype was sampled from a human donor with a solid tumor. This rearrangement joins TRBV6-1 to TRBJ2-1; D might be TRBD1 (6 bases). CDR3 in DNA: TGTGCCAGCACTGGGGGCCGGGAAGTTTCCAATGAGCAGTTCTTC. Its translation is CASTGGREVSNEQFF.